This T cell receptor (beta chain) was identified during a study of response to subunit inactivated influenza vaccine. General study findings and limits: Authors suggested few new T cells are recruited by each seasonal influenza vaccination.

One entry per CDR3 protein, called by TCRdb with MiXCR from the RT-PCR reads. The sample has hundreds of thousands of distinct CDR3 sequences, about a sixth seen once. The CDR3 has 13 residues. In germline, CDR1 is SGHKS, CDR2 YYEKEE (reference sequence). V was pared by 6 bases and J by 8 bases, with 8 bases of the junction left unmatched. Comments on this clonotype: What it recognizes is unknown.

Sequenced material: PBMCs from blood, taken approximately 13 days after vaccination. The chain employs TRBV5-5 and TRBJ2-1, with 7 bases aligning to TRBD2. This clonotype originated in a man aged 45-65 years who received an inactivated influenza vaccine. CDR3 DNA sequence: TGTGCCAGCATCTCCCCTCGGGGGGATGAGCAGTTCTTC. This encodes CASISPRGDEQFF.